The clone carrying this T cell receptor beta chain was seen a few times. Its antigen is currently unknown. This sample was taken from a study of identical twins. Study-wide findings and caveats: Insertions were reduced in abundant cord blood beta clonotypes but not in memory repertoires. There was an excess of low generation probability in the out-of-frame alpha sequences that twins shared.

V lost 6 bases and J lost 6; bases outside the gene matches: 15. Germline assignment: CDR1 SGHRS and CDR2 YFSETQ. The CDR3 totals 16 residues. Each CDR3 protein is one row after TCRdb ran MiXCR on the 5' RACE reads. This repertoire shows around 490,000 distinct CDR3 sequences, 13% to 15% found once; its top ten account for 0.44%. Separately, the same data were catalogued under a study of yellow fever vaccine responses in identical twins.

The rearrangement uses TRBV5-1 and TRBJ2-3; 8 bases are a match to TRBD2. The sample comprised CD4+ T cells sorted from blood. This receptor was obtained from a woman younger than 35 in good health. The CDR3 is CASTPGGGLVVDTQYF. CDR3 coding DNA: TGCGCCAGCACCCCCGGGGGGGGTCTCGTTGTGGATACGCAGTATTTT.